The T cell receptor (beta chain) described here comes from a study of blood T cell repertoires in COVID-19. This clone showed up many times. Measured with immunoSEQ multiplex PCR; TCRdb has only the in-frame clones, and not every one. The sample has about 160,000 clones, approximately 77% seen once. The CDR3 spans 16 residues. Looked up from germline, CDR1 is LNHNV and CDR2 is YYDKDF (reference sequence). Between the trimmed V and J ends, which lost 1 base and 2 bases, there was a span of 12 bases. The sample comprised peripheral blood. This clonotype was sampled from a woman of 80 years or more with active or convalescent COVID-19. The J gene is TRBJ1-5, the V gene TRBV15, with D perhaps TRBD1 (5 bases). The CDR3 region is CATSRGTIEGNQPQHF. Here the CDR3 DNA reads TGTGCCACCAGCAGAGGGACAATTGAAGGCAATCAGCCCCAGCATTTT. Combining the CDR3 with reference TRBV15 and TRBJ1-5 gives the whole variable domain DAMVIQNPRYQVTQFGKPVTLSCSQTLNHNVMYWYQQKSSQAPKLLFHYYDKDFNNEADTPDNFQSRRPNTSFCFLDIRSPGLGDTAMYLCATSRGTIEGNQPQHFGDGTRLSIL.